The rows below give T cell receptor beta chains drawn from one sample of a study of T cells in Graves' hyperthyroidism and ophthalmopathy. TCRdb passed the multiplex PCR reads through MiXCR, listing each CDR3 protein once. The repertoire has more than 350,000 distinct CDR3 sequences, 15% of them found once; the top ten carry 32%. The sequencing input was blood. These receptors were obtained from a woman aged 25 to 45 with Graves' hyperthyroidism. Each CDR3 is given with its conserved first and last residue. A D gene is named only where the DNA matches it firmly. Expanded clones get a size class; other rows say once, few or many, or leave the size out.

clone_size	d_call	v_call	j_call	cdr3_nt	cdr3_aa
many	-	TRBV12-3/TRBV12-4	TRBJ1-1	TGTGCCAGCACCGTGGGGGGCAACACTGAAGCTTTCTTT	CASTVGGNTEAFF
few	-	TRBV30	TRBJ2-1	TGTGCCTGGAGTCAGTTCGATGAGCAGTTCTTC	CAWSQFDEQFF
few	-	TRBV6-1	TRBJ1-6	TGTGCCAGCAGTCGATACAACAGGGAGAATTCACCCCTCCACTTT	CASSRYNRENSPLHF
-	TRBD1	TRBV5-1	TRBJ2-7	TGCGCCAGCAGCAACAGGACAGGGACCCACGAGCAGTACTTC	CASSNRTGTHEQYF
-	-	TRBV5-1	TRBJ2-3	TGCGCCAGCAGCTTCCAACACCGCACAGATACGCAGTATTTT	CASSFQHRTDTQYF
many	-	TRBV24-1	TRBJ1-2	TGTGCCACCAGTGGGGACGGATACTATGGCTACACCTTC	CATSGDGYYGYTF
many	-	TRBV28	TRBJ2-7	TGTGCCAGCAGTTTATGGCCCTCAACCGAGCAGGGAGGAGAGCAGTACTTC	CASSLWPSTEQGGEQYF
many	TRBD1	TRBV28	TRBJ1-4	TGTGCCAGCAGTCCACCCCAGGGGGGGAGAGGGGAAAAACTGTTTTTT	CASSPPQGGRGEKLFF
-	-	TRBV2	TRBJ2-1	TGTGCCAGCATCGCGGACGCCAGCTCCTACAATGAGCAGTTCTTC	CASIADASSYNEQFF
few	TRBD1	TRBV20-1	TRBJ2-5	TGCAGTGCTCGACGACAGGGTCGAGAGACCCAGTACTTC	CSARRQGRETQYF
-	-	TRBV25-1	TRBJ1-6	TGTGCCAGCAGCGAGGGGGGGGTTCCCAATTCACCCCTCCACTTT	CASSEGGVPNSPLHF